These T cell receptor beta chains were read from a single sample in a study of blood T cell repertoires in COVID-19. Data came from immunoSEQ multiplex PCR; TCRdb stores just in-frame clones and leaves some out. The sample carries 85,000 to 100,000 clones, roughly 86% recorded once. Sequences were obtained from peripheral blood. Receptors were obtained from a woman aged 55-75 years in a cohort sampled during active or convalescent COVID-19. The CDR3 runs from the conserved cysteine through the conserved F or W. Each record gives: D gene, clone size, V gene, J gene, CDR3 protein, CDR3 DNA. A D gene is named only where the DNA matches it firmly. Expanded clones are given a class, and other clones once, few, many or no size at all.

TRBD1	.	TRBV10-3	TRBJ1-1	CAISESVKGAIGGGTEAFF	TGTGCCATCAGTGAGTCGGTGAAGGGGGCTATCGGGGGTGGCACTGAAGCTTTCTTT
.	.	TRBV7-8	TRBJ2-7	CASSPYRLTTTYEQYF	TGTGCCAGCAGCCCTTACCGGTTGACTACCACCTACGAGCAGTACTTC
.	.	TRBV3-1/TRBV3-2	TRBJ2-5	CASSQVLPSQETQYF	TGTGCCAGCAGCCAAGTCCTCCCGTCCCAAGAGACCCAGTACTTC
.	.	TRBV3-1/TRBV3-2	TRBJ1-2	CASSQELAGYGYTF	TGTGCCAGCAGCCAAGAATTGGCAGGGTATGGCTACACCTTC
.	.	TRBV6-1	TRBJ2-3	CASSDRGFTDTQYF	TGTGCCAGCAGTGACAGGGGATTCACAGATACGCAGTATTTT
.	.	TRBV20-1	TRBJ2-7	CSASYRGRGYEQYF	TGCAGTGCTAGTTACCGGGGCAGGGGCTACGAGCAGTACTTC
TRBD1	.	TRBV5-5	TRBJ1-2	CASSLSPDRAHGYTF	TGTGCCAGCAGCTTGTCGCCAGACAGGGCCCATGGCTACACCTTC
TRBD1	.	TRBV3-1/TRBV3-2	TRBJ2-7	CASSQGQGVYEQYF	TGTGCCAGCAGCCAAGGACAGGGAGTCTACGAGCAGTACTTC
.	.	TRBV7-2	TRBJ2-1	CASSSRLSDYNEQFF	TGTGCCAGCAGCTCCCGACTTAGCGATTACAATGAGCAGTTCTTC
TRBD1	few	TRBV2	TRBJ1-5	CAGGLGQGNQPQHF	TGTGCCGGGGGGTTGGGACAGGGGAATCAGCCCCAGCATTTT
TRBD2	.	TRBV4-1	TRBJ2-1	CASSQGALLAGDEQFF	TGCGCCAGCAGCCAAGGCGCACTCTTAGCGGGGGATGAGCAGTTCTTC
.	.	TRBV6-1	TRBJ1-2	CASSELIHGSYYGYTF	TGTGCCAGCAGTGAACTCATCCACGGTTCCTACTATGGCTACACCTTC
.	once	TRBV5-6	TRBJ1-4	CASSLDGGANEKLFF	TGTGCCAGCAGCTTGGACGGGGGGGCGAATGAAAAACTGTTTTTT
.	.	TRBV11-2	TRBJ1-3	CASSLERWGNTIYF	TGTGCCAGCAGCTTAGAGCGTTGGGGAAACACCATATATTTT
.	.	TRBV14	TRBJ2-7	CASSSREGPYGGQYF	TGTGCCAGCAGCTCAAGAGAGGGACCTTACGGGGGGCAGTACTTC
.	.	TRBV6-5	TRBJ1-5	CASQELGQPQHF	TGTGCCAGCCAAGAGCTCGGGCAGCCCCAGCATTTT